Below, 8 T cell receptor beta chains from the same sample are listed, as sequenced in a study of vaccination and CD4 T cells after COVID-19. Their target antigens are unknown. Treatment meaning: roughly 10-day PBMC culture with coronavirus spike peptide pools or control peptides (ViraFEST assay). The study sequenced cultured CD4+ T cell DNA using the Oncomine TCR Beta short-read assay. A single record per CDR3 protein comes from TCRdb applying MiXCR to the PCR reads. The sample consists of approximately 10,000 distinct CDR3 sequences, just over 55% of them appearing once. Input material: CD4+ T cells from blood, cultured in vitro. These receptors all stem from a human donor who had recovered from COVID-19.

This chain uses TRBV6-5 with TRBJ1-5, with 9 bases lining up with TRBD1. The V segment lost 0 bases and the J segment 2 bases; nucleotides outside the gene matches: 5. The germline gives CDR1 MNHEY, CDR2 SVGAGI. The CDR3 sequence is 17 residues long. This CDR3 reads CASSYSTGGAGNQPQHF. The CDR3, as DNA: TGTGCCAGCAGTTACTCTACAGGGGGCGCGGGCAATCAGCCCCAGCATTTT.

J is TRBJ1-2 and V is TRBV10-3; TRBD1 matches at 7 bases. V was pared by 0 bases and J by 6 bases, with 4 bases of the junction left unmatched. Germline lookup yields CDR1 ENHRY and CDR2 SYGVKD. The CDR3 length is 14 residues. This CDR3 is CAISESWDSDGYTF. The CDR3 DNA reads as TGTGCCATCAGTGAGTCGTGGGACAGTGATGGCTACACCTTC.

This chain joins TRBV20-1 and TRBJ1-2; 8 positions agree with TRBD1. The CDR3 loop spans 15 amino acids. Germline V gene data show CDR1 as DFQATT and CDR2 as SNEGSKA (reference sequence). The junction had 7 bases not matched to a gene; V was cut back by 4 bases and J by 0 bases. The CDR3 nucleotides read TGCAGTGCTACAAAAGGACAGGGATCTAACTATGGCTACACCTTC. Translation: CSATKGQGSNYGYTF.

This clonotype has just a few counts. V usage is TRBV24-1 and J usage is TRBJ1-5; 7 nucleotides match TRBD1. The germline gives CDR1 KGHDR, CDR2 SFDVKD. The trim removed 4 bases at V and 7 bases at J, leaving 9 bases unmatched. This CDR3 is built from 15 residues. The CDR3 is CATSDPTGTGQPQHF. The CDR3 DNA reads TGTGCCACCAGTGACCCGACAGGGACGGGGCAGCCCCAGCATTTT.

J is TRBJ1-1 and V is TRBV12-3 or TRBV12-4; tentatively, D is TRBD1 (5 bases). The CDR3 totals 16 residues. Trimming cost V 3 bases and J 0 bases, with 14 bases left between them. This CDR3 reads CASSLRGAGMNTEAFF. In DNA form, the CDR3 reads TGTGCCAGCAGTTTGAGGGGCGCGGGGATGAACACTGAAGCTTTCTTT.

This clonotype was seen a handful of times. This chain joins TRBV20-1 and TRBJ2-2, with 11 bases fitting TRBD2. V dropped 1 base and J dropped 6; count of bases not matched to a gene: 7. Germline V lookup: CDR1 DFQATT, CDR2 SNEGSKA (reference sequence). The CDR3 contains 16 residues. The DNA for the CDR3 is TGCAGTGCTAGAGGTACTAGCGGGAGTTTCGCCGGGGAGCTGTTTTTT. This translates into CSARGTSGSFAGELFF.

The chain combines TRBV12-3 or TRBV12-4 with TRBJ2-5; 16 bases align to TRBD2. Trimming took 6 bases from V and 5 from J; bases not matched to a gene: 9. The CDR3 is 17 amino acids. DNA of the CDR3: TGTGCCAGCAGCCAGGGGACTAGCGGGGGGGCAGGCGAGACCCAGTACTTC. Amino acid sequence: CASSQGTSGGAGETQYF.

The V and J genes are TRBV24-1 and TRBJ1-5; D gene uncertain. The germline gives CDR1 KGHDR, CDR2 SFDVKD. The CDR3 runs to 14 residues. Trimming shortened V by 4 bases and J by 7 bases, and 13 bases separated the two germline ends. The CDR3 DNA sequence: TGTGCCACCAGTGAGGCAAGACTAGGGCAGCCCCAGCATTTT. It translates to CATSEARLGQPQHF.